These 20 T cell receptor beta chains were sequenced from one sample in a study of shared clonotypes between healthy human individuals (dated by TCRdb to 2020 to 2022). The library was produced with the immunoSEQ multiplex PCR assay. Here the immuneACCESS table is served through TCRdb, limited to in-frame sequences with V and J called. Missing clones are a known gap in these copies; in checked studies unresolved V genes cover under half, and the rest lacks a known reason. This sample gives around 2,000,000 clones in total; about 95% of them show up just once. Jointly, the top ten make up approximately 1.2% of the sample. CD8 naive samples were CD45RO-negative cells positively selected for CCR7, giving a CD45RA+CCR7+ population that excluded TemRA cells. Sequencing input: naive CD8+ T cells sorted from blood. The cell subset or site label on this specimen signifies: CD45RA+CCR7+. The receptors here all came from a man between 18 and 29 years old in good health.

V usage is TRBV25-1 and J usage is TRBJ2-2; D call uncertain. The CDR3 covers 12 residues. Germline V gene sequence: CDR1 MGHDK, CDR2 SYGVNS. Trimming shortened V by 4 bases and J by 2 bases, and 2 bases separated the two germline ends. The CDR3: CASSVNTGELFF. CDR3 DNA sequence: TGTGCCAGCAGTGTCAACACCGGGGAGCTGTTTTTT. The entire variable domain, with the rest obtained from reference TRBV25-1 and TRBJ2-2, is as follows: EADIYQTPRYLVIGTGKKITLECSQTMGHDKMYWYQQDPGMELHLIHYSYGVNSTEKGDLSSESTVSRIRTEHFPLTLESARPSHTSQYLCASSVNTGELFFGEGSRLTVL.

This chain links TRBV7-9 with TRBJ2-3; 9 nucleotides match TRBD2. With 4 bases clipped from V and 2 bases from J, the junction kept 7 bases outside the gene matches. The CDR3 covers 16 residues. Per germline, CDR1 SEHNR and CDR2 FQNEAQ (reference sequence). CDR3 sequence: CASSSQREANTDTQYF. CDR3 bases: TGTGCCAGCAGCTCACAGCGGGAGGCAAACACAGATACGCAGTATTTT.

The chain couples TRBV23-1 to TRBJ1-2, with D possibly TRBD1 on 6 matching bases. TRBV23-1 is designated an ORF whose function remains uncertain. The CDR3 is 16 amino acids. V was cut by 0 bases and J by 0 bases, with 11 bases left in between. CDR3 residues: CASSQSGGRSNYGYTF. DNA of the CDR3: TGCGCCAGCAGTCAATCTGGGGGCAGATCTAACTATGGCTACACCTTC.

The rearrangement joins TRBV4-1 to TRBJ2-1, with a weak D call TRBD1 (6 bases). The CDR3 is 17 amino acids. Between the trimmed V and J ends, which lost 2 bases and 2 bases, there was a span of 16 bases. Per the germline V gene, CDR1 is MGHRA and CDR2 is YSYEKL. The CDR3 DNA reads TGCGCCAGCAGCCAACCCCTCGACAGGTTAGCCTACAATGAGCAGTTCTTC. This gives the protein CASSQPLDRLAYNEQFF.

The chain employs TRBV19 and TRBJ2-5; 11 positions match TRBD2. J was trimmed by 5 bases and V by 5 bases; bases with no gene match: 7. This CDR3 comprises 15 residues. Germline CDR1 reads LNHDA; CDR2 reads SQIVND (reference sequence). CDR3: CASSLAGGPGETQYF. The CDR3 DNA reads TGTGCCAGTAGTTTAGCGGGAGGGCCCGGGGAGACCCAGTACTTC.

About this clone itself: Other DNA sequences in the same sample also yield this CDR3. The rearrangement uses TRBV27 and TRBJ2-7; 7 bases are a match to TRBD2. The CDR3 consists of 14 residues. Germline V lookup: CDR1 MNHEY, CDR2 SMNVEV (reference sequence). J gave up 0 bases and V 3 bases, and 2 bases lay outside the gene matches. The CDR3 nucleotides read TGTGCCAGCAGTTTGGGCGGGAGCTCCTACGAGCAGTACTTC. Protein sequence: CASSLGGSSYEQYF.

This chain links TRBV10-3 with TRBJ2-3; D gene unclear. The CDR3 contains 14 residues. Per the germline V gene, CDR1 is ENHRY and CDR2 is SYGVKD. The V end was cut by 2 bases, the J end by 2 bases, with 8 bases between. CDR3 in amino acids: CAISEDGITDTQYF. In DNA form, the CDR3 reads TGTGCCATCAGTGAGGACGGAATCACAGATACGCAGTATTTT.

The chain combines TRBV7-9 with TRBJ2-2, with TRBD2 identical over 13 bases. The CDR3 is 15 residues long. CDR1 is SEHNR and CDR2 is FQNEAQ in the germline V gene (reference sequence). V shed 5 bases and J 5 bases; nucleotides not matched to a gene: 2. In DNA form, the CDR3 reads TGTGCCAGCAGCCCGGGACTAGCGGGGACCGGGGAGCTGTTTTTT. Translated, it gives CASSPGLAGTGELFF.

The V gene is TRBV11-3, the J gene TRBJ2-7; 7 nucleotides align to TRBD1. The CDR3 extends over 13 amino acids. Trimming removed 3 bases from V and 3 bases from J; junction bases left unmatched: 2. Germline V gives CDR1 SGHNT, CDR2 YENEEA. The CDR3 loop is CASSFDRDYEQYF. The CDR3 nucleotides read TGTGCCAGCAGCTTCGACAGGGACTACGAGCAGTACTTC.

The chain uses TRBV9 and TRBJ1-6; D may be TRBD1 (6 bases). CDR1 and CDR2 (germline): SGDLS, YYNGEE. V lost 4 bases and J lost 7, with 6 bases in between. This CDR3 has 12 residues. The CDR3 spells CASSQGNSPLHF. In DNA form, the CDR3 reads TGTGCCAGCAGCCAGGGGAATTCACCCCTCCACTTT.

This sequence joins TRBV29-1 and TRBJ1-2; no reliable D call. Germline loops: CDR1 SQVTM, CDR2 ANQGSEA. V was trimmed by 4 bases and J by 4 bases, leaving 10 bases between them. The CDR3 sequence is 12 residues long. The CDR3 loop reads CSVVGGPYGYTF. The CDR3 coding sequence is TGCAGCGTTGTAGGAGGGCCCTATGGCTACACCTTC. Full variable domain (remainder filled in from reference TRBV29-1 and TRBJ1-2): SAVISQKPSRDICQRGTSLTIQCQVDSQVTMMFWYRQQPGQSLTLIATANQGSEATYESGFVIDKFPISRPNLTFSTLTVSNMSPEDSSIYLCSVVGGPYGYTFGSGTRLTVV.

The chain carries TRBV11-3 and TRBJ1-6; no clear D gene. The V end lost 5 bases, the J end lost 7 bases, and 9 bases lay between the germline ends. CDR3 length equals 13 residues. Germline V gene sequence: CDR1 SGHNT, CDR2 YENEEA. The CDR3 DNA is TGTGCCAGCAGCCCCGACACCAATTCACCCCTCCACTTT. Translating it yields CASSPDTNSPLHF.

The V call is TRBV6-1, the J call TRBJ2-3, with 8 positions matching TRBD2. CDR3 length: 20 residues. V was clipped by 2 bases and J by 2 bases; unmatched bases: 18. Germline V gene data show CDR1 as MNHNS and CDR2 as SASEGT. CDR3 loop: CASSENRRGVRNMDTDTQYF. CDR3 nucleotides: TGTGCCAGCAGTGAAAATAGGCGGGGGGTCCGAAACATGGACACAGATACGCAGTATTTT.

The rearrangement joins TRBV5-5 to TRBJ1-1, with D possibly TRBD1 on 5 matching bases. V lost 1 base to trimming and J lost 4 bases, with 5 bases between them. From germline, CDR1 is SGHKS and CDR2 YYEKEE (reference sequence). This CDR3 has 12 amino acids. The CDR3 here is CASSLQGTEAFF. The CDR3 coding sequence is TGTGCCAGCAGCTTGCAGGGCACTGAAGCTTTCTTT.

This rearrangement joins TRBV9 to TRBJ1-2; 7 nucleotides match TRBD1. The ends lost 3 bases at V and 0 bases at J; junction bases unmatched: 11. Germline assignment: CDR1 SGDLS and CDR2 YYNGEE. The CDR3 loop spans 17 amino acids. The CDR3 sequence is CASSAGPGDRANYGYTF. CDR3 nucleotide sequence: TGTGCCAGCAGCGCCGGGCCGGGGGACAGAGCTAACTATGGCTACACCTTC.

The count of this clone is one. This CDR3 reads CASSWARGANTDTQYF. The CDR3, as DNA: TGTGCCAGCAGTTGGGCGCGGGGGGCCAACACAGATACGCAGTATTTT. The gene calls are TRBV2 and TRBJ2-3, with TRBD2 identical over 8 bases. Looked up from germline, CDR1 is SNHLY and CDR2 is FYNNEI. With V trimmed by 5 bases and J by 2 bases, 9 bases remained unmatched. The CDR3 has 16 residues. The full variable domain, its missing parts supplied by reference TRBV2 and TRBJ2-3, is EPEVTQTPSHQVTQMGQEVILRCVPISNHLYFYWYRQILGQKVEFLVSFYNNEISEKSEIFDDQFSVERPDGSNFTLKIRSTKLEDSAMYFCASSWARGANTDTQYFGPGTRLTVL.

The rearrangement joins TRBV5-6 to TRBJ2-2, with D unclear. V was clipped by 1 base and J by 7 bases, with 20 bases between them. The CDR3 length is 17 residues. Germline V gives CDR1 SGHDT, CDR2 YYEEEE. The CDR3 loop reads CASSLLWSSASSGELFF. Here the CDR3 DNA reads TGTGCCAGCAGCTTGTTATGGTCGTCGGCGAGTAGCGGGGAGCTGTTTTTT.

The count of this clone is one. The chain has TRBV12-5 and TRBJ1-2, with D tentatively TRBD1 (6 bases). This CDR3 has 14 amino acids. The V and J ends lost 3 bases and 4 bases respectively, with 12 bases between them. Per the germline V gene, CDR1 is LGHNT and CDR2 is FRNRAP. DNA for the CDR3: TGTGCTAGTGGTTTTCCAACAGGGTCCTATGGCTACACCTTC. The encoded protein is CASGFPTGSYGYTF.

Of note for this clone: Other DNA sequences in this specimen translate into the identical CDR3. V gene TRBV5-6 combines with J gene TRBJ1-1; D is unresolved. Trimming shortened V by 1 base and J by 4 bases, and 5 bases separated the two germline ends. Germline V gene sequence: CDR1 SGHDT, CDR2 YYEEEE. This CDR3 comprises 12 residues. CDR3 coding DNA: TGTGCCAGCAGCTTGTTCAGCACTGAAGCTTTCTTT. Protein product: CASSLFSTEAFF.

The chain couples TRBV9 to TRBJ2-5, with D perhaps matching TRBD2 (5 bases). This CDR3 is 16 amino acids long. Germline loops: CDR1 SGDLS, CDR2 YYNGEE. The germline V and J ends were trimmed by 0 bases and 4 bases, with 16 bases remaining between them. CDR3: CASSVGEGSTPETQYF. The CDR3 nucleotides are TGTGCCAGCAGCGTAGGAGAGGGATCAACGCCAGAGACCCAGTACTTC. The whole variable domain, remainder taken from reference TRBV9 and TRBJ2-5, is DSGVTQTPKHLITATGQRVTLRCSPRSGDLSVYWYQQSLDQGLQFLIQYYNGEERAKGNILERFSAQQFPDLHSELNLSSLELGDSALYFCASSVGEGSTPETQYFGPGTRLLVL.